This is a list of T cell receptor beta chains from one sample in a study of T cell responses to AZD1222 COVID-19 vaccine. Here immunoSEQ multiplex PCR was the method, and the copy in TCRdb shows in-frame clones only, minus some. The sample has about 130,000 clones, approximately 94% seen once. The source material was peripheral blood, sampled on day 0 of AZD1222 vaccination. The receptors come from an adult in good health. Both conserved end residues are part of each CDR3. D genes are given only for firm matches. Not every row has a clone size; where given, it reads once, few, many or a size class.

j_call clone_size v_call d_call cdr3_nt cdr3_aa
TRBJ1-5 NA TRBV23-1 NA TGCGCCAGCAGTCAATCGATCGAAAGCTGTCAGCCCCAGCATTTT CASSQSIESCQPQHF
TRBJ2-1 NA TRBV7-8 TRBD1 TGTGCCAGCAGCCCCCGAAGGACAGGGGACCGCCTGGGGAACAATGAGCAGTTCTTC CASSPRRTGDRLGNNEQFF
TRBJ2-7 NA TRBV24-1 TRBD1 TGTGCCACCAGTGATTTGTGGGACAGGCGCCAATACGAGCAGTACTTC CATSDLWDRRQYEQYF
TRBJ2-1 NA TRBV7-3 TRBD1 TGTGCCAGCAGCTTAGGGACAGCTGAGCAGTTCTTC CASSLGTAEQFF
TRBJ2-7 NA TRBV7-4 TRBD1 TGTGCCAGCAGCTTAAGGGACAGGATCTACGAGCAGTACTTC CASSLRDRIYEQYF
TRBJ1-1 NA TRBV5-8 NA TGTGCCAGCAGCTTATACGGGACGGCGAGGACTGAAGCTTTCTTT CASSLYGTARTEAFF
TRBJ1-1 NA TRBV2 TRBD1 TGTGCCAGCAGTCTACGGACAGGAGGGACTGAAGCTTTCTTT CASSLRTGGTEAFF
TRBJ2-7 NA TRBV7-2 TRBD2 TGTGCCAGCAGCTTAGCCGGGAGGGGCGAGCAGTACTTC CASSLAGRGEQYF
TRBJ2-7 NA TRBV5-6 NA TGTGCCAGCAGTTCTACCGACAGTCTCTACGAGCAGTACTTC CASSSTDSLYEQYF
TRBJ2-1 NA TRBV6-5 NA TGTGCGGTGGGACCCCTCTACAATGAGCAGTTCTTC CAVGPLYNEQFF
TRBJ2-3 NA TRBV7-6 TRBD2 TGTGCCAGCAGTTTTCCGTTAGCGGGAGAAGTGGCAGATACGCAGTATTTT CASSFPLAGEVADTQYF
TRBJ1-4 NA TRBV3-1/TRBV3-2 NA TGTGCCAGCAGCCAAGAGCGACAGGCAGCAACTAATGAAAAACTGTTTTTT CASSQERQAATNEKLFF
TRBJ1-6 once TRBV28 NA TGTGCCAGCAGTTTAGTCAGGTCCGGGTCCTATAATTCACCCCTCCACTTT CASSLVRSGSYNSPLHF
TRBJ1-2 NA TRBV6-5 TRBD1 TGTGCCAGCAACGGACAGGGTGCGGGGGACTATGGCTACACCTTC CASNGQGAGDYGYTF
TRBJ2-1 NA TRBV3-1/TRBV3-2 TRBD2 TGTGCCAGCAGCCAAGACTCCCCGGGACTAGCGGGAGAGGGAGTCTACAATGAGCAGTTCTTC CASSQDSPGLAGEGVYNEQFF
TRBJ2-5 NA TRBV5-1 TRBD2 TGCGCCAGCAGCTTAGCGGGAAACCAAGAGACCCAGTACTTC CASSLAGNQETQYF
TRBJ2-1 NA TRBV11-2 TRBD1 TGTGCCAGCAGCATCGGACAGGCTCCTTACTCCTACAATGAGCAGTTCTTC CASSIGQAPYSYNEQFF
TRBJ1-1 NA TRBV5-1 TRBD1 TGCGCCAGCAGCTTGGTTGGGACAGGGGGCACTGAAGCTTTCTTT CASSLVGTGGTEAFF
TRBJ2-1 NA TRBV6-1 TRBD2 TGTGCCAGCAGTGAAAGGCCGTCTGCGGGGGGCAATGAGCAGTTCTTC CASSERPSAGGNEQFF
TRBJ1-3 NA TRBV6-5 NA TGTGCCAGCAGCCGCGCTAGGGGAAACACCATATATTTT CASSRARGNTIYF
TRBJ2-7 NA TRBV9 NA TGTGCCAGCAGCGTAATCGCAGGGGGGGACGAGCAGTACTTC CASSVIAGGDEQYF
TRBJ2-1 NA TRBV30 NA TGTGCCTCTGCTTTAATACATGGCAATGAGCAGTTCTTC CASALIHGNEQFF
TRBJ2-1 once TRBV2 NA TGTGCCAGCAGCCCGGGGGTGGCTAGCTACAATGAGCAGTTCTTC CASSPGVASYNEQFF
TRBJ2-3 NA TRBV2 NA TGTGCCTCCCGGGGATCGGGAGTATCCACAGATACGCAGTATTTT CASRGSGVSTDTQYF
TRBJ1-5 NA TRBV29-1 NA TGCAGCGCCCAGGGGTTCGAGGGTCAGCCCCAGCATTTT CSAQGFEGQPQHF
TRBJ2-7 NA TRBV30 NA TGTGCCTGGAGTCACGCCAGCTACGAGCAGTACTTC CAWSHASYEQYF
TRBJ2-2 NA TRBV7-9 NA TGTGCCAGCAGCCGAGCCCTGGGCACCGGGGAGCTGTTTTTT CASSRALGTGELFF
TRBJ1-1 NA TRBV15 NA TGTGCCACCAGCAAGTACCAGACGCGTGAGGGAGCTTTCTTT CATSKYQTREGAFF
TRBJ2-7 NA TRBV5-6 NA TGTGCCAGCAGCTTGAGAGGTTACGAGCAGTACTTC CASSLRGYEQYF
TRBJ1-1 NA TRBV20-1 NA TGCAGTGCCCCGGTGGACACTGAAGCTTTCTTT CSAPVDTEAFF
TRBJ2-3 NA TRBV11-3 NA TGTGCCAGCAGCTTATCGGGGTTAGTCACAGATACGCAGTATTTT CASSLSGLVTDTQYF
TRBJ1-1 NA TRBV4-1 NA TGCGCCAGCAGCCCCCTCATGAACACTGAAGCTTTCTTT CASSPLMNTEAFF
TRBJ2-7 NA TRBV9 NA TGTGCCAGCAGCGTAGGGACAGCGTTCTGGGAGCAGTACTTC CASSVGTAFWEQYF
TRBJ2-7 NA TRBV12-3/TRBV12-4 NA TGTGCCAGCAGCCGTAGAGGGGCCTACGAGCAGTACTTC CASSRRGAYEQYF
TRBJ2-7 NA TRBV5-1 TRBD2 TGCGCCAGCAGCCTGGGCCCCTCAGCGGGGGAGCAGTACTTC CASSLGPSAGEQYF
TRBJ1-1 NA TRBV6-6 TRBD1 TGTGCCAGCAGTCCCGGACAGGGATACACTGAAGCTTTCTTT CASSPGQGYTEAFF
TRBJ2-1 NA TRBV6-2/TRBV6-3 TRBD2 TGTGCCAGCAGTGCCGACGGTTGGCTAGCGGCCTACAATGAGCAGTTCTTC CASSADGWLAAYNEQFF